The rows below give T cell receptor beta chains drawn from one sample of a study of CD8+ T cells in alopecia areata. Produced via immunoSEQ multiplex PCR; TCRdb's table is partial and in-frame only. The table shows about 180,000 clones, with 53% occurring only once. The material was CD8+ T cells sorted from blood, obtained at week 24, from a patient treated with tofacitinib. All receptors come from a human donor with alopecia areata. CDR3s include the opening cysteine and the closing phenylalanine or tryptophan. The D gene is left open where the match is weak. Not all rows give a size; the values are once, few, many and, for expanded clones, a class.

size	V	D	J	DNA	CDR3
.	TRBV7-2	.	TRBJ2-7	TGTGCCAGCAGCCCCGGGACACGCTACGAGCAGTACTTC	CASSPGTRYEQYF
few	TRBV7-2	TRBD1	TRBJ2-5	TGTGCCAGCAGCCCGCGGACAGGGGATGGAGAGACCCAGTACTTC	CASSPRTGDGETQYF
.	TRBV19	.	TRBJ2-6	TGTGCCAGTAGAAATGAGGCCAACGTCCTGACTTTC	CASRNEANVLTF
.	TRBV11-3	.	TRBJ2-7	TGTGCCAGCAGCTTAGAGGCAGGGACCTCCTACGAGCAGTACTTC	CASSLEAGTSYEQYF
.	TRBV7-3	TRBD1	TRBJ2-7	TGTGCCAGCACCTTGAACAGGGGCTACGAGCAGTACTTC	CASTLNRGYEQYF
.	TRBV11-2	TRBD1	TRBJ2-2	TGTGCCAGCAGCCCTCATGTGGCCGGGACAGGGTTTACCGGGGAGCTGTTTTTT	CASSPHVAGTGFTGELFF
.	TRBV29-1	.	TRBJ2-5	TGCAGCGTTGTGGAAAAGCCGGAGACCCAGTACTTC	CSVVEKPETQYF
.	TRBV30	.	TRBJ1-2	TGTGCCTGGGAATATGCCGGACCTACCAACTATGGCTACACCTTC	CAWEYAGPTNYGYTF
.	TRBV9	.	TRBJ1-2	TGTGCCAGCAGCGTAGATGACAGCCACTATGGCTACACCTTC	CASSVDDSHYGYTF
.	TRBV4-3	TRBD2	TRBJ2-1	TGCGCCAGCAGCCAAGCCCTAGCGGGGACCCTCAATGAGCAGTTCTTC	CASSQALAGTLNEQFF
.	TRBV30	TRBD2	TRBJ2-2	TGTGCCTGGAGTGGTTTGGCGGGGGAGAACACCGGGGAGCTGTTTTTT	CAWSGLAGENTGELFF
.	TRBV30	.	TRBJ1-1	TGTGCCTGGGATTACTGGAATACTGAAGCTTTCTTT	CAWDYWNTEAFF
.	TRBV27	TRBD1	TRBJ1-2	TGTGCCAGCAGTCGCGGACAGGGTCACTATGGCTACACCTTC	CASSRGQGHYGYTF
.	TRBV7-8	.	TRBJ2-3	TGTGCCAGCAGCTTAGGATTAGCGGTACAAGAGGATACGCAGTATTTT	CASSLGLAVQEDTQYF
.	TRBV4-1	.	TRBJ2-7	TGCGCCAGCAGCCAAGATCCCCTCGACACCTACGAGCAGTACTTC	CASSQDPLDTYEQYF
few	TRBV19	.	TRBJ1-1	TGTGCCAGTAGCGACAGCGTGAACACTGAAGCTTTCTTT	CASSDSVNTEAFF
.	TRBV11-2	.	TRBJ2-7	TGTGCCAGCAGCCCCCCCGCCTACGAGCAGTACTTC	CASSPPAYEQYF
.	TRBV12-5	.	TRBJ1-1	TGTGCTAGTGGTTTGGTAAGGGTCGAGGGTTTGCTATTT	CASGLVRVEGLLF
.	TRBV28	TRBD2	TRBJ2-3	TGTGCCAGCAGTTTCGTAGCGGGGGGGCCGGATACGCAGTATTTT	CASSFVAGGPDTQYF
.	TRBV30	.	TRBJ1-1	TGTGCCTGGAGGCCTGACAGGAACACTGAAGCTTTCTTT	CAWRPDRNTEAFF
few	TRBV11-2	.	TRBJ2-3	TGTGCCAGCAGCTTAGAGGCCTCTTACACAGATACGCAGTATTTT	CASSLEASYTDTQYF
few	TRBV7-8	.	TRBJ2-3	TGTGCCAGCAGCTTAGCGAAGGCCTCAAAACAGGATACGCAGTATTTT	CASSLAKASKQDTQYF
few	TRBV29-1	.	TRBJ2-1	TGCAGCGCAAGCGACTACCTACAAGGCAATGAGCAGTTCTTC	CSASDYLQGNEQFF
few	TRBV7-9	.	TRBJ2-7	TGTGCCAGCAGCCCCTTGGTGGGGTCGTCCTACGAGCAGTACTTC	CASSPLVGSSYEQYF
.	TRBV27	.	TRBJ1-6	TGTGCCAGCAGTTTGGGGTCCACAGGACCTCTCCACTTT	CASSLGSTGPLHF
few	TRBV9	.	TRBJ1-1	TGTGCCAGCAGCGTCACGGGTGGCACTGAAGCTTTCTTT	CASSVTGGTEAFF
once	TRBV2	.	TRBJ1-5	TGTGCCGTGCGAGCGGCAATTGATCAGCCCCAGCATTTT	CAVRAAIDQPQHF
.	TRBV29-1	TRBD1	TRBJ2-1	TGCAGCGTTGCCCCGAGGGACAGACCTCTCATTGAGCAGTTCTTC	CSVAPRDRPLIEQFF
.	TRBV19	TRBD1	TRBJ2-7	TGTGCCAGTAGTCCCACCGGGACAGGGGACTACGAGCAGTACTTC	CASSPTGTGDYEQYF
.	TRBV7-6	TRBD2	TRBJ2-6	TGTGCCAGCAGCTTACTCTCGGGGGGTCAACAGCTCTCTGGGGCCAACGTCCTGACTTTC	CASSLLSGGQQLSGANVLTF
.	TRBV18	.	TRBJ1-1	TGTGCCAGCGTCTCGGGGAGGGGCACTGAAGCTTTCTTT	CASVSGRGTEAFF
.	TRBV25-1	TRBD1	TRBJ2-2	TGTGCCAGCAGCACCGGGACAGCGAACACCGGGGAGCTGTTTTTT	CASSTGTANTGELFF
.	TRBV25-1	.	TRBJ2-7	TGTGCCAGCAGTGCCCACAGGGTCGAGCAGTACTTC	CASSAHRVEQYF
.	TRBV7-3	TRBD1	TRBJ2-6	TGTGCCAGCAGCCTAGACAGGGCCGGGGCCAACGTCCTGACTTTC	CASSLDRAGANVLTF
.	TRBV7-9	.	TRBJ2-1	TGTGCCAGCAGCTTATACATAGCGACGATCTCCTACAATGAGCAGTTCTTC	CASSLYIATISYNEQFF
.	TRBV29-1	.	TRBJ1-1	TGCAGCGTTGAAATGGTGGGGGTGAACACTGAAGCTTTCTTT	CSVEMVGVNTEAFF